This T cell receptor (beta chain) was obtained from a study of cytomegalovirus exposure and HLA in healthy donors. Study findings and constraints: In a later analysis, the majority of CMV-associated beta chains seemingly showed HLA restriction.

Use of 60 Vbeta and 13 Jbeta primers characterized the PCR. Data came from immunoSEQ multiplex PCR; TCRdb stores just in-frame clones and leaves some out. The sample has 100,000 to 150,000 clones; about a sixth are singletons. Trimming left V 2 bases short and J 0 bases short, with 8 bases between. The CDR3 loop spans 15 amino acids. Germline V gene lookup returns CDR1 MNHEY and CDR2 SVGAGI. This clone was seen a handful of times. What it binds is not known. This TCR was recovered from a female donor in good health and CMV-seropositive. The chain employs TRBV6-5 and TRBJ1-3; tentatively, D is TRBD1 (6 bases). Sequencing input: PBMCs. The CDR3 DNA follows: TGTGCCAGCAGTTACGGGGGCCTCTCTGGAAACACCATATATTTT. Its protein is CASSYGGLSGNTIYF.